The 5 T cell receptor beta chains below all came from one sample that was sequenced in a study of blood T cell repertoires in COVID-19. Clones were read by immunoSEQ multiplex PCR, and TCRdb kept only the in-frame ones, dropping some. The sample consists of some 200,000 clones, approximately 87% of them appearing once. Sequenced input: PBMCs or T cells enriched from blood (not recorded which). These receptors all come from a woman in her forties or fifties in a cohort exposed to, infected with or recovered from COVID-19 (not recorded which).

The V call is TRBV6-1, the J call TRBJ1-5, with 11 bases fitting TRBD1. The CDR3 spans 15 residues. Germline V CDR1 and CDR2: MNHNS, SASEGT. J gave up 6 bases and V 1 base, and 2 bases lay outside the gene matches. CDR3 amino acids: CASSEDGTGGQPQHF. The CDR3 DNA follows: TGTGCCAGCAGTGAAGACGGGACAGGGGGTCAGCCCCAGCATTTT.

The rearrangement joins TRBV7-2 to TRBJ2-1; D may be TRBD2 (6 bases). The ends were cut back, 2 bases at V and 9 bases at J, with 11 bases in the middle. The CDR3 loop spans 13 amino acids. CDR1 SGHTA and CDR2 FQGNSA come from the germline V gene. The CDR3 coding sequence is TGTGCCAGCAGCTTATCGGAGGGCGTTGAGCAGTTCTTC. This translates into CASSLSEGVEQFF.

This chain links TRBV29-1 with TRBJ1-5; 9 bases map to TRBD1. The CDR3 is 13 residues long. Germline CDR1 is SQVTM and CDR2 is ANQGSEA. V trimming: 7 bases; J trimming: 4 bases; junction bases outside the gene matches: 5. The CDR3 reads CSETGGVNQPQHF. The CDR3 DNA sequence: TGCAGCGAGACAGGGGGGGTGAATCAGCCCCAGCATTTT.

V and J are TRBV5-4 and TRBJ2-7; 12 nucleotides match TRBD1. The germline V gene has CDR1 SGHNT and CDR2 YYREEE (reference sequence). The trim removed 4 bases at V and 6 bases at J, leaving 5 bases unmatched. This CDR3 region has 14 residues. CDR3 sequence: CASSTGQGAREQYF. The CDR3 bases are TGTGCCAGCAGCACGGGACAGGGGGCGCGCGAGCAGTACTTC.

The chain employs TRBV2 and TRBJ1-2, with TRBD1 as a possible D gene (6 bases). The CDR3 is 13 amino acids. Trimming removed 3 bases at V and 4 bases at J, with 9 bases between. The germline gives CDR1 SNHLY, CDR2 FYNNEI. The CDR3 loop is CASSEGGGYGYTF. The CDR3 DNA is TGTGCCAGCAGTGAGGGAGGGGGCTATGGCTACACCTTC. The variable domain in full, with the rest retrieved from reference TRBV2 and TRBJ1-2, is EPEVTQTPSHQVTQMGQEVILRCVPISNHLYFYWYRQILGQKVEFLVSFYNNEISEKSEIFDDQFSVERPDGSNFTLKIRSTKLEDSAMYFCASSEGGGYGYTFGSGTRLTVV.